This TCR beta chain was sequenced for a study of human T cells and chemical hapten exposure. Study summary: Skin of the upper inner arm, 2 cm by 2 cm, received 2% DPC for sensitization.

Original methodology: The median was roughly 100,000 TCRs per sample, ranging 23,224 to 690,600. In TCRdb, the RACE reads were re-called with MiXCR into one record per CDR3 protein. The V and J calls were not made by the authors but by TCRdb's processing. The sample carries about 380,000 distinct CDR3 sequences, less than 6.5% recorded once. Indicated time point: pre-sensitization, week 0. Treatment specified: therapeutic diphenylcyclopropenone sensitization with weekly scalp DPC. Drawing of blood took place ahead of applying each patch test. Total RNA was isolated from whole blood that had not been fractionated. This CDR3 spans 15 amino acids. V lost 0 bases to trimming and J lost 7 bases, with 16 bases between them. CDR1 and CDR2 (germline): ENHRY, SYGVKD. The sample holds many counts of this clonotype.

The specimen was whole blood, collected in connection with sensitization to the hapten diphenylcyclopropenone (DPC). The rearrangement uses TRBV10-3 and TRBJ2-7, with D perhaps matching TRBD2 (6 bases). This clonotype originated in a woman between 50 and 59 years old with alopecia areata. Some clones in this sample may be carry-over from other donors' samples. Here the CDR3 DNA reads TGTGCCATCAGTGAGTCGATTAGCCCTGCGGGGGAGCAGTACTTC. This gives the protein CAISESISPAGEQYF.